This T cell receptor (beta chain) was identified in a study of beta chain features in type 1 diabetes. Study-level points and caveats: Among all four CD4+ subsets, Type 1 diabetes patients had TCRB CDR3s that were moderately but significantly shorter.

Since all of the isolated RNA was reverse transcribed, expressed TCRB transcripts were what got sequenced. The method was immunoSEQ multiplex PCR; TCRdb's version includes in-frame clones alone and lacks a portion of them. In the table there are just under 150,000 clones, more than 9% of which are singletons. V lost 1 base, J lost 13 bases, and 10 bases lay in between. Germline V gives CDR1 SEHNR, CDR2 FQNEAQ (reference sequence). The CDR3 consists of 12 residues. Of note for this clone: Its antigen is currently unknown.

A sort by CD45RO/CCR7/CD25/CD127/CD95/CD27 yielded CD4+ naive, central memory, regulatory and stem cell-like memory cells. Purity of each sorted population was above 98%. J is TRBJ1-4 and V is TRBV7-9, with D uncertain. Material for sequencing was naive CD4+ T cells from blood. This TCR was recovered from a man between 18 and 29 years old in good health. The CDR3: CASSLVSARLFF. CDR3 nucleotides: TGTGCCAGCAGCTTAGTTTCGGCTAGACTGTTTTTT.